The 9 T cell receptor beta chains given below trace back to one sample, sequenced in a study of early T cells in non-severe SARS-CoV-2 infection. TCRdb re-called the 5' RACE reads through MiXCR, storing one row per CDR3 protein. The sample holds under 90,000 distinct CDR3 sequences, under 15% seen once. Sequenced: whole blood. The source of these receptors is an adult who was a healthcare worker with PCR-confirmed SARS-CoV-2 infection or an uninfected control (not recorded which).

This clonotype appeared a few times. The chain combines TRBV7-9 with TRBJ2-1; TRBD2 agrees at 13 bases. Trimming removed 4 bases from V and 8 bases from J; junction bases left unmatched: 5. The CDR3 is 15 amino acids. Germline CDR1 SEHNR, CDR2 FQNEAQ (reference sequence). Here the CDR3 DNA reads TGTGCCAGCAGCTCCGGGACTAGCGGGATCCATGAGCAGTTCTTC. It encodes CASSSGTSGIHEQFF.

This clonotype showed up just a few times. This chain uses TRBV7-7 with TRBJ2-3; possible D gene TRBD2, 5 bases. The germline V gene has CDR1 SSHAT and CDR2 FNYEAQ (reference sequence). The V end lost 5 bases, the J end lost 2 bases, and 11 bases lay between the germline ends. The CDR3 is 14 amino acids. Written as DNA, the CDR3 is TGTGCCAGCAGCCCTACTAGTAACACAGATACGCAGTATTTT. This translates into CASSPTSNTDTQYF.

In this sample, this clonotype turned up many times. The chain joins TRBV4-1 to TRBJ1-1, with 7 bases matching TRBD1. After removal of 2 bases from V and 0 bases from J, the junction contained 3 bases not matched to a gene. The CDR3 spans 15 residues. From germline, CDR1 is MGHRA and CDR2 YSYEKL. The DNA for the CDR3 is TGCGCCAGCAGCCAAAAGACAGGGTTGAACACTGAAGCTTTCTTT. It is translated as CASSQKTGLNTEAFF.

This clonotype was observed once. This sequence joins TRBV5-1 and TRBJ1-5, with a tentative D call TRBD1 (5 bases). With 0 bases removed from V and 7 bases from J, the gap between germline ends came to 14 bases. Germline V gives CDR1 SGHRS, CDR2 YFSETQ. The CDR3 loop spans 15 amino acids. The CDR3 sequence is CASSLGSGAGQPQHF. The CDR3 coding sequence is TGCGCCAGCAGCTTGGGATCCGGGGCAGGACAGCCCCAGCATTTT.

This clonotype appeared many times. The chain is built from TRBV29-1 and TRBJ2-7; D unclear. Germline V gene data show CDR1 as SQVTM and CDR2 as ANQGSEA. CDR3 length: 11 amino acids. The germline V and J ends were trimmed by 7 bases and 4 bases, with 11 bases remaining between them. In nucleotides, the CDR3 is TGCAGCGGAATTGCCGGGTACGAGCAGTACTTC. It specifies CSGIAGYEQYF.

The chain uses TRBV6-7 and TRBJ2-1, with D perhaps TRBD2 (5 bases). TRBV6-7 is an ORF; its function is uncertain. Trimming stripped 1 base from V and 7 bases from J, with 11 bases between. The CDR3 is 14 residues long. The CDR3 bases are TGTGCCAGCAGTTACTTCGGGGAACGGAATGAGCAGTTCTTC. This sequence encodes CASSYFGERNEQFF.

This clonotype was detected a few times. The rearrangement links TRBV18 to TRBJ2-1; no firm D call. The V end lost 3 bases, the J end lost 3 bases, and 6 bases lay between the germline ends. There are 13 residues in the CDR3. CDR1 and CDR2 (germline): KGHSH, LQKENI. CDR3 DNA sequence: TGTGCCAGCTCACCCCAAGACTACAATGAGCAGTTCTTC. Its protein is CASSPQDYNEQFF.

This clonotype was observed a handful of times. The chain uses TRBV12-3 or TRBV12-4 and TRBJ1-1; possible D gene TRBD1, 5 bases. The CDR3 contains 16 residues. V gave up 3 bases and J gave up 7 bases, with 21 bases separating them. The CDR3 sequence is CASSLGVRHYGREAFF. The DNA of the CDR3 is TGTGCCAGCAGTTTGGGGGTCCGGCATTATGGGCGTGAAGCTTTCTTT.

The chain uses TRBV29-1 and TRBJ1-1; TRBD1 aligns across 7 bases. The ends lost 7 bases at V and 5 bases at J; junction bases unmatched: 16. The CDR3 runs to 15 residues. CDR1 and CDR2 from the germline V gene are SQVTM and ANQGSEA. The CDR3 loop reads CSAQPQLRGRTEAFF. The DNA of the CDR3 is TGCAGCGCCCAACCCCAGCTGAGGGGGCGTACTGAAGCTTTCTTT. Using reference TRBV29-1 and TRBJ1-1 for the parts outside the CDR3, the full variable domain is SAVISQKPSRDICQRGTSLTIQCQVDSQVTMMFWYRQQPGQSLTLIATANQGSEATYESGFVIDKFPISRPNLTFSTLTVSNMSPEDSSIYLCSAQPQLRGRTEAFFGQGTRLTVV.